The sequence of this TCR beta chain was determined in a study of CD8+CD57+ T cells in acquired aplastic anemia. Study findings and constraints: Controls and patients did not differ significantly in CD8+ Simpson's diversity.

Genomic DNA provided the template from which TCR beta VDJ and CDR3 profiles were obtained. MiXCR, applied by TCRdb to the reads, yields one record per CDR3 protein. The sample comprises about 180,000 distinct CDR3 sequences, 45% to 60% of which are singletons, and 10% to 15% rests with the top ten. A word on this clonotype: Its cognate antigen is unknown.

The ends lost 5 bases at V and 8 bases at J; junction bases unmatched: 8. The CDR3 is 14 residues long. Germline CDR1 and CDR2: SGHVS and FQNEAQ. Before being chosen for sequencing, patients had shown CD8+CD57+ cell expansion by flow cytometry. The chain carries TRBV7-8 and TRBJ1-1; 10 bases match TRBD1. The source material was sorted CD4+, CD8+, or CD8+CD57+ T cells (not recorded which) from PBMCs. The TCR was taken from a human donor with aplastic anemia. The DNA of the CDR3 is TGTGCCAGCAGCCCCAGGACAGGGGGATCAGAAGCTTTCTTT. Encoded protein: CASSPRTGGSEAFF.